The TCR beta chain under discussion was sequenced for a study of beta chain features in type 1 diabetes. About the study: Sorted cells, roughly 100,000,000 in number, were examined across all samples. Findings and caveats of the study: Naive, central memory and regulatory TCRB repertoires appeared more similar among patients than healthy donors. Shortening that was moderate but significant affected the TCRB CDR3s of Type 1 diabetes patients in all four CD4+ subsets. The question left open here concerned HLA type influencing TCRB rearrangement.

Expressed TCRB transcripts were sequenced after all isolated RNA was converted to cDNA. The data were produced by immunoSEQ multiplex PCR, yet TCRdb's version contains in-frame clones alone and is incomplete. This table has about 660,000 clones, about an eighth appearing once. This clone was detected only a few times. Its antigen is still unknown. Germline assignment: CDR1 SGHTA and CDR2 FQGNSA. The V gene lost 4 bases and the J gene lost 1 base, with 13 bases spanning the gap. The length of the CDR3 is 15 residues. Sequencing was performed on naive CD4+ T cells from blood. The chain uses TRBV7-2 and TRBJ1-1, with D possibly TRBD1 on 5 matching bases. The sequence was obtained from a man younger than 35 with type 1 diabetes. As DNA, the CDR3 is TGTGCCAGCAGCTGGGCAGGGAGGGCGAACACTGAAGCTTTCTTT. This encodes CASSWAGRANTEAFF. Variable domain in full (rest from reference TRBV7-2 and TRBJ1-1): GAGVSQSPSNKVTEKGKDVELRCDPISGHTALYWYRQSLGQGLEFLIYFQGNSAPDKSGLPSDRFSAERTGGSVSTLTIQRTQQEDSAVYLCASSWAGRANTEAFFGQGTRLTVV.